Each of the 17 T cell receptor beta chains below was sequenced from the same sample in a study of CD8+ T cells in alopecia areata. cDNA reverse transcribed from extracted RNA served as the sequencing template. TCRdb's copy holds only in-frame clones and misses some; the assay was immunoSEQ multiplex PCR. The sample is made up of around 100,000 clones, none counted only once. Input material: lesional skin. The origin of the receptors is a C3H/HeJ mouse with alopecia areata. This mouse strain has H2-k as its MHC haplotype.

This clone came up many times. Germline and genes: mouse. The read gets to within 4 residues of the CDR3 end, and the germline J gene fills in the rest. V and J are TRBV13-2 and TRBJ2-3, with D tentatively TRBD1 or TRBD2 (6 bases each). CDR1 is NNHNN and CDR2 is SYGAGS in the germline V gene (reference sequence). This CDR3 is 15 amino acids long. Trimming removed 0 bases from V and 1 base from J, with 9 bases in between. The CDR3 DNA, read in part, is TGTGCCAGCGGTGATGGGGGGCGCGGTGCAGAA. Translation: CASGDGGRGAE. The full CDR3 sequence reads CASGDGGRGAETLYF.

For this clone: TCRdb lists a protein that is different at residue 11 from the translated DNA; the protein given here uses the DNA translation. Gene names are mouse gene names. Read sequence stops 3 residues before the CDR3 end, and the germline J gene provides the missing end. The chain joins TRBV13-3 to TRBJ1-6, with a possible D match to TRBD1 (6 bases). TRBJ1-6 is an ORF, with its function uncertain. Germline CDR1 is NNHDY and CDR2 is SYVADS. The CDR3 extends over 14 amino acids. V lost 3 bases to trimming and J lost 5 bases, with 9 bases between them. The CDR3 here is CASSGDINNSPLYF. The CDR3 DNA, read in part, is TGTGCCAGCAGTGGGGACATAAATAATTCGCCC.

This clone was recorded a few times. TCRdb gives a protein that differs at residue 12 from what the DNA encodes, so the protein here is translated from the DNA. The gene names given are mouse names. The observed sequence ends 3 residues before the CDR3 terminus, with the missing tail filled in from the germline J gene. The gene calls are TRBV13-1 and TRBJ1-6; a possible D gene is TRBD1 (6 bases). Being an ORF, TRBJ1-6 has a function that is uncertain. Germline V gene lookup returns CDR1 NSHNY and CDR2 SYGAGN. Trimming shortened V by 1 base and J by 5 bases, and 10 bases separated the two germline ends. The CDR3 covers 15 residues. CDR3 DNA, as far as it was read: TGTGCCAGCAGTGATATTGGACAGAATAATTCGCCC. Amino acids: CASSDIGQNNSP. The entire CDR3 protein reads CASSDIGQNNSPLYF.

This clone turned up a few times. The gene symbols are mouse symbols. The CDR3 goes on 4 residues after the read ends, and that part is filled in from the germline J gene. The chain joins TRBV13-3 to TRBJ1-2; 7 nucleotides match TRBD1. This CDR3 comprises 16 residues. Per the germline V gene, CDR1 is NNHDY and CDR2 is SYVADS. The V segment lost 0 bases and the J segment 0 bases; nucleotides outside the gene matches: 5. The DNA read from the CDR3 is TGTGCCAGCAGTGATGCAAAGGGGACAGCAAACTCC. This encodes CASSDAKGTANS. The full CDR3 is CASSDAKGTANSDYTF.

Turning to this clone: Mouse gene names apply. The read terminates 4 residues before the CDR3 end, so the remaining end is supplied by the germline J gene. The chain has TRBV13-2 and TRBJ2-1; possibly TRBD2 for D (7 bases). Trimming removed 3 bases from V and 3 bases from J, with 10 bases in between. Germline CDR1 is NNHNN and CDR2 is SYGAGS (reference sequence). The CDR3 loop spans 14 amino acids. The CDR3 region is CASGGWGAYAEQFF. The DNA read from the CDR3 is TGTGCCAGCGGTGGTTGGGGGGCCTATGCT.

The sample holds a few counts of this clone. Genes here carry mouse names. Read sequence stops 4 residues before the CDR3 end, and the germline J gene provides the missing end. The chain links TRBV1 to TRBJ1-2, with TRBD1 matching 9 bases. Looked up from germline, CDR1 is NSQYPW and CDR2 is LRSPGD (reference sequence). V lost 3 bases, J lost 1 base, and 6 bases stayed unmatched. This CDR3 comprises 16 residues. CDR3 amino acids: CTCSAPHRGRNSDYTF. The part of the CDR3 DNA that was read is TGCACCTGCAGTGCCCCTCACAGGGGGCGAAACTCC.

In the case of this clone: The database protein in TCRdb disagrees with the DNA translation at residue 12; the sequence shown here was translated from the DNA. Mouse germline and gene names are used. The read terminates 3 residues ahead of where the CDR3 ends, so the germline J gene completes it. The chain recombines TRBV13-3 with TRBJ1-3; 7 nucleotides match TRBD1. Germline trimming cut 3 bases from V and 4 bases from J; bases unmatched to any gene: 7. Per the germline V gene, CDR1 is NNHDY and CDR2 is SYVADS. The CDR3 is 15 amino acids. The CDR3 sequence: CASSVPGQRGNTLYF. CDR3 bases read: TGTGCCAGCAGTGTCCCGGGACAGAGGGGAAATACG.

There are a few counts of this clone. Gene names denote mouse genes. The CDR3 is cut off 4 residues early in the read; its end comes from the germline J gene. This chain links TRBV13-3 with TRBJ2-2; TRBD2 matches 10 bases. V trimming: 4 bases; J trimming: 1 base; junction bases outside the gene matches: 7. This CDR3 has 17 residues. Germline V gives CDR1 NNHDY, CDR2 SYVADS. CDR3 DNA (partial): TGTGCCAGCAGTCCCACTGGGGGGGGTCTAAACACCGGG. This translates into CASSPTGGGLNTG. The full CDR3 is CASSPTGGGLNTGQLYF.

Only a few counts were recorded for this clone. The gene symbols are mouse symbols. The read is 4 residues too short to cover the CDR3 end, so that end is filled in from the germline J gene. This chain connects TRBV13-2 to TRBJ2-1; perhaps TRBD1 as D (7 bases). V lost 2 bases to trimming and J lost 4 bases, with 10 bases between them. The germline gives CDR1 NNHNN, CDR2 SYGAGS (reference sequence). The CDR3 sequence is 14 residues long. The DNA read from the CDR3 is TGTGCCAGCGGTGAACAGGGGACTTATGCT. Translating gives CASGEQGTYA. The full-length CDR3 reads as CASGEQGTYAEQFF.

There are many counts of this clone. The listed genes are named as in mouse. The CDR3 end is not reached by the read, which stops 4 residues before it; the germline J gene fills it in. The chain recombines TRBV13-3 with TRBJ1-1; D is possibly TRBD1 (5 bases). Germline CDR1 NNHDY, CDR2 SYVADS. The CDR3 totals 13 residues. CDR3 DNA, as far as it was read: TGTGCCAGCAGTGATGCAGGGTCCCTA. Residues: CASSDAGSL. The entire CDR3 reads CASSDAGSLEVFF.

This clone was observed a handful of times. Any gene name here is a mouse gene name. The read terminates 4 residues ahead of where the CDR3 ends, so the germline J gene completes it. The chain employs TRBV13-3 and TRBJ1-2; no firm D call. The CDR3 length is 14 residues. Trimming removed 1 base at V and 1 base at J, with 8 bases between. Germline loops: CDR1 NNHDY, CDR2 SYVADS. The sequenced CDR3 bases are TGTGCCAGCAGTGATATGAGGGTAAACTCC. Its translation: CASSDMRVNS. The whole CDR3 sequence is CASSDMRVNSDYTF.

About this clone: All gene names here are mouse names. Coverage ceases 4 residues before the CDR3 finishes, and the germline J gene fills in the end. The J gene is TRBJ2-1, the V gene TRBV16, with 14 bases aligning to TRBD2. The J segment lost 6 bases and the V segment lost 5 bases, leaving 9 bases of the junction unmatched. CDR3 length: 17 residues. CDR1 is SGHSA and CDR2 is FRNQAP in the germline V gene. CDR3 sequence: CASSHTGLGGLPAEQFF. The covered CDR3 bases are TGTGCAAGCAGCCACACGGGACTGGGGGGGCTTCCTGCT.

The table lists this clone with a few counts. Gene names and germline refer to mouse. The CDR3 extends 4 residues past the end of the read, so its final part is completed from the germline J gene. The chain couples TRBV19 to TRBJ2-5; 11 bases line up with TRBD1. The germline V gene has CDR1 FNHDT and CDR2 SITEND (reference sequence). CDR3 length equals 14 residues. CDR3 DNA (partial): TGTGCCAGCAGTGGGGGACAGGGGGGAGAC. Its protein product is CASSGGQGGD. The CDR3, in full, reads CASSGGQGGDTQYF.

On this clone itself: Gene and germline names: mouse. With the read ending 4 residues before the CDR3 end, the germline J gene is used to fill in that end. The rearrangement joins TRBV13-3 to TRBJ2-3, with 9 bases that match TRBD1. From germline, CDR1 is NNHDY and CDR2 SYVADS. With 5 bases clipped from V and 0 bases from J, the junction kept 7 bases outside the gene matches. This CDR3 spans 16 amino acids. The sequenced part of the CDR3 DNA is TGTGCCAGCAGGTCTGGACAGGGGCCTAGTGCAGAA. It translates to CASRSGQGPSAE. The whole CDR3 protein reads CASRSGQGPSAETLYF.

A note on this clone: Gene names and germline match the mouse. The read falls 4 residues short of the CDR3 end, and the missing part is taken from the germline J gene. This rearrangement joins TRBV19 to TRBJ2-5; a weak D match, TRBD2 (6 bases). The CDR3 runs 12 residues. The ends were cut back, 7 bases at V and 2 bases at J, with 8 bases in the middle. Germline CDR1 FNHDT, CDR2 SITEND (reference sequence). CDR3 DNA, as far as it was read: TGTGCCAGCGCTGGGGTCCAAGAC. This encodes CASAGVQD. In full, the CDR3 is CASAGVQDTQYF.

Regarding this clone: Mouse gene names and germline throughout. The CDR3 goes on 4 residues after the read ends, and that part is filled in from the germline J gene. V gene TRBV13-3 combines with J gene TRBJ2-1; TRBD2 aligns across 9 bases. Germline loops: CDR1 NNHDY, CDR2 SYVADS. The CDR3 length is 15 residues. The part of the CDR3 DNA that was read is TGTGCCAGCAGTGATTGGTGGGGGGGCAGAGCT. Amino acid sequence: CASSDWWGGRA. The entire CDR3 protein is CASSDWWGGRAEQFF.

This clone was seen more than once but under ten times. These gene names are mouse names. The CDR3 end is not reached by the read, which stops 4 residues before it; the germline J gene fills it in. The chain joins TRBV13-1 to TRBJ2-1; the match to TRBD2 covers 7 bases. This CDR3 has 14 amino acids. J was trimmed by 4 bases and V by 3 bases; bases with no gene match: 4. Germline lookup yields CDR1 NSHNY and CDR2 SYGAGN. Partial CDR3 DNA: TGTGCCAGCAGTGGGACTGGCCCGTATGCT. This codes for CASSGTGPYA. The entire CDR3 reads CASSGTGPYAEQFF.